The entry below describes one T cell receptor beta chain. Its antigen is undetermined. The CDR3 length is 14 residues. CDR1 MNHNS and CDR2 SASEGT come from the germline V gene. The source of the sample is a study of monozygotic twins with inflammatory bowel disease. TCR libraries each used around 3,500 ng of total RNA. Template switching appended UMIs that held a 6-nucleotide sample barcode. Two nested PCRs, about 16 and 10 cycles, amplified TCRalpha and TCRbeta cDNA. After re-calling the 5' RACE reads, TCRdb lists one entry per CDR3 protein, DNA absent. The sample table includes 300,000 to 400,000 distinct CDR3 sequences. General study findings and limits: Twins with IBD were found to have lower TCRbeta diversity (inverse Simpson) than healthy co-twins.

The V call is TRBV6-1, the J call TRBJ1-1; TCRdb names TRBD1, which stays unverified in the absence of DNA. What was sequenced was blood. The receptor comes from a human donor with ulcerative colitis or Crohn's disease, or a healthy co-twin of an affected twin (not recorded which). The CDR3 here is CASSGQQQNTEAFF.